A single sample gave rise to the 21 T cell receptor beta chains below, sequenced in a study of blood T cells in healthy people across ages. PCR was performed a second time for roughly 7 to 11 cycles using a sample-barcoded 5' primer and a J-beta primer mix. Using its own MiXCR run on the 5' RACE reads, TCRdb lists one record per CDR3 protein. The sample has hundreds of thousands of distinct CDR3 sequences, about half seen once; the top ten hold 15% to 20%. The sample comprised blood. The receptors were sampled from an elderly man in good health.

The V and J genes are TRBV20-1 and TRBJ2-3; 7 positions agree with TRBD2. The CDR3 extends over 15 amino acids. Trimming cost V 0 bases and J 2 bases; bases outside gene matches: 5. Germline loops: CDR1 DFQATT, CDR2 SNEGSKA (reference sequence). The CDR3 loop reads CSARDGGRVTDTQYF. The DNA of the CDR3 is TGCAGTGCTAGAGATGGCGGGAGAGTCACAGATACGCAGTATTTT.

In this sample, this clonotype turned up a few times. The chain combines TRBV29-1 with TRBJ2-4, with 8 bases matching TRBD2. CDR3 length: 14 amino acids. After removal of 6 bases from V and 13 bases from J, the junction contained 17 bases not matched to a gene. Germline V gene sequence: CDR1 SQVTM, CDR2 ANQGSEA. The CDR3 loop reads CSVVSGEYYNEQYF. The CDR3 DNA sequence: TGCAGCGTCGTTAGCGGGGAGTACTACAATGAGCAGTACTTC.

The chain employs TRBV4-3 and TRBJ1-4; 9 bases map to TRBD1. This CDR3 spans 15 amino acids. Germline lookup yields CDR1 LGHNA and CDR2 YSLEER. V shed 1 base and J 8 bases; nucleotides not matched to a gene: 5. CDR3 sequence reads: CASSQGGDRVEKLFF. For the CDR3, the DNA is TGCGCCAGCAGCCAAGGTGGGGACAGGGTGGAAAAACTGTTTTTT.

In this sample, this clonotype turned up a few times. V is TRBV7-2 and J is TRBJ2-1; D gene uncertain. Germline-derived CDR1 and CDR2 are SGHTA and FQGNSA. This CDR3 is 16 amino acids long. With 6 bases removed from V and 2 bases from J, the gap between germline ends came to 17 bases. This CDR3 reads CASSPFPSNPYNEQFF. The CDR3 bases are TGTGCCAGCAGTCCTTTTCCGTCGAACCCCTACAATGAGCAGTTCTTC.

The chain employs TRBV29-1 and TRBJ2-1; 11 bases line up with TRBD2. The CDR3 sequence is 14 residues long. V lost 6 bases, J lost 12 bases, and 13 bases stayed unmatched. Per germline, CDR1 SQVTM and CDR2 ANQGSEA. The DNA for the CDR3 is TGCAGCGTGCAACTAGCGGGAGTCGGCTATGTGCAGTTCTTC. Translation gives CSVQLAGVGYVQFF.

This clonotype was found a few times. CDR3 in amino acids: CASRVTRMGEQYF. CDR3 sequence (DNA): TGTGCCAGCAGGGTGACTAGGATGGGTGAGCAGTACTTC. The chain has TRBV2 and TRBJ2-5, with TRBD2 as a possible D gene (6 bases). The CDR3 spans 13 residues. CDR1 is SNHLY and CDR2 is FYNNEI in the germline V gene. With 6 bases removed from V and 11 bases from J, the gap between germline ends came to 19 bases.

As regards this clonotype: Possible read error: a much larger clone is one base away. V usage is TRBV4-1 and J usage is TRBJ2-1; TRBD2 matches at 7 bases. The CDR3 contains 16 residues. Looked up from germline, CDR1 is MGHRA and CDR2 is YSYEKL. CDR3 in amino acids: CAGSQARTRSYNEQFF. The CDR3 DNA follows: TGCGCCGGCAGCCAAGCCCGGACTAGATCCTACAATGAGCAGTTCTTC.

The CDR3 DNA follows: TGTGCCAGCCGGGGACAGGGGTATGGCTACACCTTC. Its translation: CASRGQGYGYTF. The genes are TRBV2 and TRBJ1-2; 10 nucleotides align to TRBD1. CDR1 and CDR2 (germline): SNHLY, FYNNEI. This CDR3 spans 12 amino acids. J was trimmed by 5 bases and V by 8 bases; bases with no gene match: 2.

This clonotype has a handful of counts. The V and J genes are TRBV5-1 and TRBJ2-3, with D possibly matching TRBD2 (6 bases). This CDR3 is built from 14 residues. Trimming took off 4 bases at V and 7 bases at J, with 16 bases between the two ends. Germline values: CDR1 SGHRS, CDR2 YFSETQ. CDR3 sequence: CASSPSVPHHTQYF. The CDR3 DNA is TGCGCCAGCAGCCCTAGCGTCCCACATCATACGCAGTATTTT. Looking up the rest from reference TRBV5-1 and TRBJ2-3 gives the full variable domain: KAGVTQTPRYLIKTRGQQVTLSCSPISGHRSVSWYQQTPGQGLQFLFEYFSETQRNKGNFPGRFSGRQFSNSRSEMNVSTLELGDSALYLCASSPSVPHHTQYFGPGTRLTVL.

The V call is TRBV20-1, the J call TRBJ2-1, with 10 bases aligning to TRBD2. Germline loops: CDR1 DFQATT, CDR2 SNEGSKA (reference sequence). V shed 6 bases, J shed 0 bases, and the junction held 14 bases outside the gene matches. CDR3 length: 18 residues. CDR3 amino acids: CSASGSGSGGSSYNEQFF. The CDR3 bases are TGCAGTGCCTCGGGGTCTGGTAGCGGGGGGAGCTCCTACAATGAGCAGTTCTTC.

A few counts support this clonotype. V is TRBV20-1 and J is TRBJ1-1; D ambiguous. This CDR3 is 12 amino acids long. Germline V lookup: CDR1 DFQATT, CDR2 SNEGSKA (reference sequence). Trimming stripped 3 bases from V and 7 bases from J, with 12 bases between. Here the CDR3 reads CSASRSLYEAFF. CDR3 nucleotides: TGCAGTGCTAGTCGGAGCCTATATGAAGCTTTCTTT.

J is TRBJ2-1 and V is TRBV27, with 9 bases lining up with TRBD2. Germline V lookup: CDR1 MNHEY, CDR2 SMNVEV (reference sequence). CDR3 length: 16 amino acids. J was trimmed by 7 bases and V by 3 bases; bases with no gene match: 10. In nucleotides, the CDR3 is TGTGCCAGCAGTTTCTTTGCGGGAGGGAGTGGGAATGAGCAGTTCTTC. The encoded protein is CASSFFAGGSGNEQFF.

This clonotype was seen more than once but under ten times. The chain combines TRBV7-3 with TRBJ2-7; possibly TRBD1 for D (5 bases). Germline V gene data show CDR1 as SGHTA and CDR2 as FQGTGA. There are 14 residues in the CDR3. V lost 2 bases, J lost 6 bases, and 14 bases lay in between. The CDR3 DNA reads TGTGCCAGCAGCTTACAGGGTACCTCTATCGAGCAGTACTTC. Its protein product is CASSLQGTSIEQYF. Full variable domain (missing parts from reference TRBV7-3 and TRBJ2-7): GAGVSQTPSNKVTEKGKYVELRCDPISGHTALYWYRQSLGQGPEFLIYFQGTGAADDSGLPNDRFFAVRPEGSVSTLKIQRTERGDSAVYLCASSLQGTSIEQYFGPGTRLTVT.

To note about this clonotype: A read error may account for a junction end that differs from germline. This sequence joins TRBV7-2 and TRBJ2-1; TRBD2 is a possible D gene (5 bases). Germline loops: CDR1 SGHTA, CDR2 FQGNSA. The CDR3 contains 16 residues. The CDR3 loop reads CASSLKAGPEVHGQFF. CDR3 DNA: TGTGCCAGTAGCTTAAAGGCGGGCCCCGAGGTACATGGGCAGTTCTTC.

The V and J genes are TRBV16 and TRBJ1-2; tentative D call: TRBD1 (5 bases). This CDR3 is 15 amino acids long. Germline V gene sequence: CDR1 KGHSY, CDR2 FQNENV. V was pared by 4 bases and J by 3 bases, with 15 bases between. CDR3 DNA sequence: TGTGCCAGCAGCCCCAGGCCTGGGGGTCACTATGGCTACACCTTC. As protein: CASSPRPGGHYGYTF.

This chain joins TRBV7-2 and TRBJ1-5; the D gene is possibly TRBD1 (5 bases). The CDR3 has 14 residues. V was trimmed by 6 bases and J by 1 base, leaving 10 bases between them. Per the germline V gene, CDR1 is SGHTA and CDR2 is FQGNSA. In DNA form, the CDR3 reads TGTGCCAGCAGTTCAGGGATGAGCAATCAGCCCCAGCATTTT. This encodes CASSSGMSNQPQHF.

This clonotype was observed a handful of times. V and J are TRBV29-1 and TRBJ1-1; TRBD1 agrees at 11 bases. The junction had 0 bases not matched to a gene; V was cut back by 6 bases and J by 3 bases. The CDR3 extends over 12 amino acids. Germline V lookup: CDR1 SQVTM, CDR2 ANQGSEA. CDR3 sequence reads: CSVGQGDTEAFF. CDR3 DNA sequence: TGCAGCGTGGGACAGGGGGACACTGAAGCTTTCTTT.

Turning to this clonotype: Just one base apart from a much larger clone, this may be a read error. J is TRBJ2-5 and V is TRBV7-2; 8 bases agree with TRBD2. The end of the DNA fits TRBJ2-7 better, so the J call may be wrong. The CDR3 length is 15 residues. Germline V gene data show CDR1 as SGHTA and CDR2 as FQGNSA. CDR3 residues: CASARASGSTYEQYF. The CDR3 bases are TGTGCCAGCGCTCGGGCCAGCGGGAGTACCTACGAGCAGTACTTC.

The V and J genes are TRBV29-1 and TRBJ1-2, with a weak D call TRBD1 (5 bases). This CDR3 region has 13 residues. Trimming stripped 1 base from V and 8 bases from J, with 14 bases between. The V gene's germline CDR1 is SQVTM and CDR2 ANQGSEA. The CDR3 nucleotides read TGCAGCGTTGAAGGGGGAGGGGTATACGGCTACACCTTC. This gives the protein CSVEGGGVYGYTF.

The chain joins TRBV9 to TRBJ2-7, with 8 nucleotides matching TRBD1. CDR1 and CDR2 (germline): SGDLS, YYNGEE. J lost 0 bases, V lost 2 bases, and 4 bases had no gene match. The CDR3 sequence is 15 residues long. In nucleotides, the CDR3 is TGTGCCAGCAGCGTCCGGGACAGGAGCTCCTACGAGCAGTACTTC. It yields the protein CASSVRDRSSYEQYF.

The gene calls are TRBV4-1 and TRBJ1-2; tentative D call: TRBD1 (6 bases). Trimming left V 4 bases short and J 3 bases short, with 15 bases between. Looked up from germline, CDR1 is MGHRA and CDR2 is YSYEKL. CDR3 length: 15 residues. The CDR3 loop is CASSLGGALDYGYTF. The DNA of the CDR3 is TGCGCCAGCAGCCTCGGGGGGGCTTTGGACTATGGCTACACCTTC.